The sample holds a few counts of the clone carrying this T cell receptor (beta chain). Germline V CDR1 and CDR2: LNHNV, YYDKDF (reference sequence). V was pared by 3 bases and J by 7 bases, with 21 bases between. This CDR3 has 16 amino acids. MiXCR was run by TCRdb on the RT-PCR reads, yielding one entry per CDR3 protein. In the table there are around 530,000 distinct CDR3 sequences, 16% of which are singletons. This specimen belongs to a study of response to subunit inactivated influenza vaccine. The genes are TRBV15 and TRBJ1-2; a weak D match, TRBD1 (5 bases). The receptor comes from a man aged 45 to 70 who received an inactivated influenza vaccine. The sample was CD4+ T cells sorted from PBMCs, taken about 24 months after vaccination. The CDR3 DNA reads TGTGCCACCAGCAGCGCTTCCTTTGGGAGGGGTGGTGGCTACACCTTC. It codes for CATSSASFGRGGGYTF.